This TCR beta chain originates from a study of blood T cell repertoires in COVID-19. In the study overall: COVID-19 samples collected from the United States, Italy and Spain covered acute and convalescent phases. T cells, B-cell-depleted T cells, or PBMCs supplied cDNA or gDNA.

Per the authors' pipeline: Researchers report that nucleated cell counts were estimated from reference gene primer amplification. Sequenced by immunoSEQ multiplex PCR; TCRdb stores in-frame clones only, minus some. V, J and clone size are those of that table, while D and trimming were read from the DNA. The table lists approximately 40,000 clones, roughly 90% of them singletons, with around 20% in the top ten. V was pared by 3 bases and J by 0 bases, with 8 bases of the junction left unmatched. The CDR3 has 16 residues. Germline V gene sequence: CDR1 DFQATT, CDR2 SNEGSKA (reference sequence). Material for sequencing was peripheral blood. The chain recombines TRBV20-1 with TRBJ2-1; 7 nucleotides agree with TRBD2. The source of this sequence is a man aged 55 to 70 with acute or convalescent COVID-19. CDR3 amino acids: CSASVTSASSYNEQFF. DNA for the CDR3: TGCAGTGCTAGTGTAACTAGCGCCAGCTCCTACAATGAGCAGTTCTTC.